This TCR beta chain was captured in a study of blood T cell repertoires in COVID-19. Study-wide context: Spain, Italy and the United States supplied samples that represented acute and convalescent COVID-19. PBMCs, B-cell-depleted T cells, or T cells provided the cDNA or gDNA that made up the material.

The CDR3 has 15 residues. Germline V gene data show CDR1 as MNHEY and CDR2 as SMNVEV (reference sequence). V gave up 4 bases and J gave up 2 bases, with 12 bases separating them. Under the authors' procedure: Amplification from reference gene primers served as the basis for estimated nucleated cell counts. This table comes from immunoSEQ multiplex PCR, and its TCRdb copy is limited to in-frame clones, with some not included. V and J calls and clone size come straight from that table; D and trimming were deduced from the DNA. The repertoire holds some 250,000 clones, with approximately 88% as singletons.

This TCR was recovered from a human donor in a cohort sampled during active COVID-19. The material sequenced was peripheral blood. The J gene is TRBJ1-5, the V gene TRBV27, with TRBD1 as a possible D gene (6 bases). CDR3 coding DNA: TGTGCCAGCAGTTACGCAGGGGACGGCAATCAGCCCCAGCATTTT. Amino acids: CASSYAGDGNQPQHF.